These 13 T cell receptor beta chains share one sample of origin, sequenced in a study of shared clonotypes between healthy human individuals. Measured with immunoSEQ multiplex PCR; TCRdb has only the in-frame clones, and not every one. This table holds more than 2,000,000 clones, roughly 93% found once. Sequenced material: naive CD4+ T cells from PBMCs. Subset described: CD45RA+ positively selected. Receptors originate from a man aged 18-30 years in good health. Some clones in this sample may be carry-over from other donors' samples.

CDR3 region: CATRLDRDGNQPQHF. CDR3 bases: TGTGCCACCCGCTTGGACAGGGACGGCAATCAGCCCCAGCATTTT. This sequence joins TRBV15 and TRBJ1-5; 8 nucleotides agree with TRBD1. The CDR3 loop spans 15 amino acids. V gave up 8 bases and J gave up 2 bases; unmatched junction bases: 8. Germline V gene lookup returns CDR1 LNHNV and CDR2 YYDKDF (reference sequence). The full variable domain, rest sourced from reference TRBV15 and TRBJ1-5, is DAMVIQNPRYQVTQFGKPVTLSCSQTLNHNVMYWYQQKSSQAPKLLFHYYDKDFNNEADTPDNFQSRRPNTSFCFLDIRSPGLGDTAMYLCATRLDRDGNQPQHFGDGTRLSIL.

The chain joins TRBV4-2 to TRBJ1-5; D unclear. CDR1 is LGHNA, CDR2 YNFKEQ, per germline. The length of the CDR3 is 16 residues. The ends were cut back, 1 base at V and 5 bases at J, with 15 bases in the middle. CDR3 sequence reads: CASSQVPPGEDQPQHF. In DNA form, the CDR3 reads TGTGCCAGCAGCCAAGTCCCCCCAGGTGAAGATCAGCCCCAGCATTTT.

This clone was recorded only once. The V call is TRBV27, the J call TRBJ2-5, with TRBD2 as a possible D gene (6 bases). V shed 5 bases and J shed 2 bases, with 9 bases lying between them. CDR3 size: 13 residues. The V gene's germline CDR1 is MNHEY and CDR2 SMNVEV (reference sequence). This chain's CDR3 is CASSPRGQETQYF. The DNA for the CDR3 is TGTGCCAGCAGTCCCCGGGGGCAAGAGACCCAGTACTTC.

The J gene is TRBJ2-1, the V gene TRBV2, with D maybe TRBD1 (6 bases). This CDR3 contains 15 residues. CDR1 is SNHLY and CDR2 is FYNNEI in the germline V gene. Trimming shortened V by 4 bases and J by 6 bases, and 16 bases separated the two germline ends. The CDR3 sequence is CASSVRGIYGNEQFF. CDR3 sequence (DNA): TGTGCCAGCAGTGTAAGGGGGATATATGGCAATGAGCAGTTCTTC. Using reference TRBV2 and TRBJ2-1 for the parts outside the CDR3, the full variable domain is EPEVTQTPSHQVTQMGQEVILRCVPISNHLYFYWYRQILGQKVEFLVSFYNNEISEKSEIFDDQFSVERPDGSNFTLKIRSTKLEDSAMYFCASSVRGIYGNEQFFGPGTRLTVL.

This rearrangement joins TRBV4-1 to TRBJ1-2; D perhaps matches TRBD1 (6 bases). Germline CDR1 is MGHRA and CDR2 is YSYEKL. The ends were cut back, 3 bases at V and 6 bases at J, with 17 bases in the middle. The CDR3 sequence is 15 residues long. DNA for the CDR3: TGCGCCAGCAGCCAGAAACAAGGGGGGCTTAATGGCTACACCTTC. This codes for CASSQKQGGLNGYTF.

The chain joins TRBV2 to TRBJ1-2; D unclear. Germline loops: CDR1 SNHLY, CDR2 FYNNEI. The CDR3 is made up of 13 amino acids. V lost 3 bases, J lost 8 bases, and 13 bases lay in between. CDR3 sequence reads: CASSEGTYGGYTF. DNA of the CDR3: TGTGCCAGCAGTGAGGGCACCTACGGGGGCTACACCTTC. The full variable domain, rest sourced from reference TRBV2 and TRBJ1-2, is EPEVTQTPSHQVTQMGQEVILRCVPISNHLYFYWYRQILGQKVEFLVSFYNNEISEKSEIFDDQFSVERPDGSNFTLKIRSTKLEDSAMYFCASSEGTYGGYTFGSGTRLTVV.

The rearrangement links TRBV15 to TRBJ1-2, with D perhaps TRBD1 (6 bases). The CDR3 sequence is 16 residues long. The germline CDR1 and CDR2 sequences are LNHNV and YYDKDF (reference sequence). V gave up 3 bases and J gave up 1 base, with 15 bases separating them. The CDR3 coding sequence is TGTGCCACCAGCAGGGCACAGGGTGCCGTTAACTATGGCTACACCTTC. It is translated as CATSRAQGAVNYGYTF.

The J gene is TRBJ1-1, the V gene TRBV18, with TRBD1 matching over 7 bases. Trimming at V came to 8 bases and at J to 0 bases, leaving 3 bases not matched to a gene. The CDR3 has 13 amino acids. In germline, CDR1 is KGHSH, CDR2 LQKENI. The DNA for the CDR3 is TGTGCCAGCGGACAGGCAATGAACACTGAAGCTTTCTTT. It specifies CASGQAMNTEAFF.

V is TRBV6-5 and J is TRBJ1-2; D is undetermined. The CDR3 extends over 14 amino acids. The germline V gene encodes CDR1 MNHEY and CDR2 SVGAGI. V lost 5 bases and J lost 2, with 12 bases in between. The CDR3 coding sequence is TGTGCCAGCAGTCCGGTTCGAAAGAACTATGGCTACACCTTC. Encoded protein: CASSPVRKNYGYTF.

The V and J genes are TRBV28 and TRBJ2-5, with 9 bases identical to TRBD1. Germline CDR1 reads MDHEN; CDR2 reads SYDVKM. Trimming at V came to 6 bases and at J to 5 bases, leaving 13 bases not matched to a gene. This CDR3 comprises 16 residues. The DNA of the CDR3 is TGTGCCAGCAGCCGAAGACCGGGACAGGGTGACGAGACCCAGTACTTC. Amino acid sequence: CASSRRPGQGDETQYF.

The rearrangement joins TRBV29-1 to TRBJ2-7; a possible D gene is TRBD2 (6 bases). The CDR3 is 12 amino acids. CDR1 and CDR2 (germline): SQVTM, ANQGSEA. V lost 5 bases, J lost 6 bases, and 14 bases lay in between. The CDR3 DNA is TGCAGCGTTCGACTAGGGCTAAGCGAGCAGTACTTC. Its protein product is CSVRLGLSEQYF.

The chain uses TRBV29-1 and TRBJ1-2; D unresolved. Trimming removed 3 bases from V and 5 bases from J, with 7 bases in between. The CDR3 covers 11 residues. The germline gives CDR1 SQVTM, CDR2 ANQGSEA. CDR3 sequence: CSVDTTYGYTF. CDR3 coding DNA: TGCAGCGTTGACACAACTTATGGCTACACCTTC. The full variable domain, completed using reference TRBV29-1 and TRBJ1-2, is SAVISQKPSRDICQRGTSLTIQCQVDSQVTMMFWYRQQPGQSLTLIATANQGSEATYESGFVIDKFPISRPNLTFSTLTVSNMSPEDSSIYLCSVDTTYGYTFGSGTRLTVV.

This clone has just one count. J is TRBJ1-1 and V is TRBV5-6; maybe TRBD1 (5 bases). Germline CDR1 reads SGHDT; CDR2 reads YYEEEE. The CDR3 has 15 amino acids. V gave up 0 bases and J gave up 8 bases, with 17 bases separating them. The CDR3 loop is CASSLVGAYGYEAFF. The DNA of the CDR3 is TGTGCCAGCAGCTTGGTAGGGGCGTACGGTTACGAAGCTTTCTTT.